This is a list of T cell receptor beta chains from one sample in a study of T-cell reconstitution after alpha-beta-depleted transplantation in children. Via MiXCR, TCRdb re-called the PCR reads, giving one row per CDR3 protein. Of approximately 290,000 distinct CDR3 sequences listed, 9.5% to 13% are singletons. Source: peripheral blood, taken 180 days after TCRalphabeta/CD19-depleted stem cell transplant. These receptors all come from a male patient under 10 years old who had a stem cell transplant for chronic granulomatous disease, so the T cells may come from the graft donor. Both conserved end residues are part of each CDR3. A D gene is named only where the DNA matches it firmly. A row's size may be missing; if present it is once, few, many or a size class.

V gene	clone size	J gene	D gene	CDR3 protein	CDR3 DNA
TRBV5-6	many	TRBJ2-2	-	CASSLVWSGSGELFF	TGTGCCAGCAGCTTGGTCTGGAGTGGGTCCGGGGAGCTGTTTTTT
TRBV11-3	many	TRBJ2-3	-	CASSLSLGGTQYF	TGTGCCAGCAGCTTATCATTAGGCGGTACGCAGTATTTT
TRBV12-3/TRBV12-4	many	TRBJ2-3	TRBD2	CASSLARLAGALVDTQYF	TGTGCCAGCAGTTTAGCGCGACTAGCGGGGGCCTTAGTGGATACGCAGTATTTT
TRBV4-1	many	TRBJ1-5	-	CASSPGGVGNQPQHF	TGCGCCAGCAGCCCAGGTGGGGTGGGCAATCAGCCCCAGCATTTT
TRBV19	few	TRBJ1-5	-	CASRRGGSNQPQHF	TGTGCCAGTAGGCGGGGGGGTAGCAATCAGCCCCAGCATTTT
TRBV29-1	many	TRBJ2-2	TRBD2	CSVVGLAGNTGELFF	TGCAGCGTCGTCGGACTAGCGGGAAACACCGGGGAGCTGTTTTTT
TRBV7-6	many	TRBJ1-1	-	CASSLGTVPWEAFF	TGTGCCAGCAGCTTAGGGACAGTCCCCTGGGAAGCTTTCTTT
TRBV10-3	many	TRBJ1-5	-	CAISETGFNQPQHF	TGTGCCATCAGTGAGACAGGGTTCAATCAGCCCCAGCATTTT
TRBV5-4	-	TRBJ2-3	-	CASSRTLGDTQYF	TGTGCCAGCAGCCGGACCCTGGGAGATACGCAGTATTTT
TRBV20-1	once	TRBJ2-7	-	CSREKGDEQYF	TGCAGTCGTGAAAAAGGGGACGAGCAGTACTTC
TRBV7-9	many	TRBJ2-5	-	CASSYGSLRGETQYF	TGTGCCAGCAGCTATGGGTCGTTGAGGGGAGAGACCCAGTACTTC
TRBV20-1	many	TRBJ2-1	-	CSALRDSAYNEQFF	TGCAGTGCCTTGCGGGACTCCGCCTACAATGAGCAGTTCTTC
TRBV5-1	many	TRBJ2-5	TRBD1	CASRGQGQETQYF	TGCGCCAGCAGGGGACAGGGCCAAGAGACCCAGTACTTC
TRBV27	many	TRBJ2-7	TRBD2	CASSLHVTSGSLYEQYF	TGTGCCAGCAGTTTACACGTAACGAGCGGGAGCCTTTACGAGCAGTACTTC
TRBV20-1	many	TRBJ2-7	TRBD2	CSATGRGSEQYF	TGCAGTGCTACAGGGAGGGGCAGTGAGCAGTACTTC
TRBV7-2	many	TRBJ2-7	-	CASRPVGF	TGTGCCAGCAGACCGGTGGGGTTC
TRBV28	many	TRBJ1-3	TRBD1	CASSSPRAGGDGNTIYF	TGTGCCAGCAGTTCTCCTCGGGCAGGGGGTGATGGAAACACCATATATTTT
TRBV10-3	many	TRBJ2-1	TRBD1	CAISQPPGQGAGEQFF	TGTGCCATCAGTCAACCTCCGGGACAGGGGGCCGGTGAGCAGTTCTTC
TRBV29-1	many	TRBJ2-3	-	CSVGAAPFADTQYF	TGCAGCGTTGGGGCCGCACCCTTCGCAGATACGCAGTATTTT
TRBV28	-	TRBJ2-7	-	CASSSLRGWYF	TGTGCCAGCAGTTCCCTCCGGGGGTGGTACTTC
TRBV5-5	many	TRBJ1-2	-	CASSSVHGYTF	TGTGCCAGCAGTTCAGTGCATGGCTACACCTTC
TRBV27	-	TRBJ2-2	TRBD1	CASSFFFRTGGAGELFF	TGTGCCAGCAGTTTTTTTTTCCGGACAGGGGGCGCCGGGGAGCTGTTTTTT
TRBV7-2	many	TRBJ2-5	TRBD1	CASSSPGQQETQYF	TGTGCCAGCAGCTCCCCGGGACAGCAAGAGACCCAGTACTTC
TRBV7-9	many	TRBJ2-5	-	CASSPRWAKFEETQYF	TGTGCCAGCAGCCCAAGGTGGGCAAAATTCGAGGAGACCCAGTACTTC
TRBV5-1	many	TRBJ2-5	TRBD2	CASSLAGPQETQYF	TGTGCCAGCAGCTTAGCGGGGCCTCAAGAGACCCAGTACTTC
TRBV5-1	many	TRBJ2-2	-	CASSLGGTGELFF	TGCGCCAGCAGCTTGGGCGGAACCGGGGAGCTGTTTTTT
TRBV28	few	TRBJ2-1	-	CASSIWDSPSNNEQFF	TGTGCCAGCAGCATTTGGGACTCACCTTCTAACAATGAGCAGTTCTTC
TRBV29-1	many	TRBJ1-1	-	CSAGPVVTEAFF	TGCAGCGCTGGGCCAGTCGTAACTGAAGCTTTCTTT
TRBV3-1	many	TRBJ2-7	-	CASSQDGGDYEQYF	TGTGCCAGCAGCCAAGACGGGGGAGACTACGAGCAGTACTTC
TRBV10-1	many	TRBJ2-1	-	CASSPGPEPHNEQFF	TGCGCCAGCAGTCCGGGACCGGAACCCCACAATGAGCAGTTCTTC
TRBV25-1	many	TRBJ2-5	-	CASSSTGGFQETQYF	TGTGCCAGCAGCTCCACTGGGGGCTTCCAAGAGACCCAGTACTTC
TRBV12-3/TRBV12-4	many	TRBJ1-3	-	CASSLSGNSGNTIYF	TGTGCCAGCAGTTTAAGCGGGAACTCTGGAAACACCATATATTTT
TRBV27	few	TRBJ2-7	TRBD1	CASSLSWDREYEQYF	TGTGCCAGCAGTTTATCGTGGGACAGGGAGTACGAGCAGTACTTC
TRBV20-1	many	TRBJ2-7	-	CSASFVGSAVYEQYF	TGCAGTGCTAGTTTCGTTGGGAGCGCAGTCTACGAGCAGTACTTC
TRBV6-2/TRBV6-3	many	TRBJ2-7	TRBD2	CASRWGLAGTYEQYF	TGTGCCAGCAGGTGGGGACTAGCGGGTACCTACGAGCAGTACTTC
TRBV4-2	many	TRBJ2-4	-	CASSQAGAGENIQYF	TGTGCCAGCAGCCAAGCCGGGGCAGGGGAGAACATTCAGTACTTC
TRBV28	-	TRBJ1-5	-	CASTPVFNRLQHF	TGTGCCAGCACGCCGGTTTTTAATCGGCTCCAGCATTTT
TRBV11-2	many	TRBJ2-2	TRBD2	CASSTRLAATGELFF	TGTGCCAGCAGCACCCGACTAGCGGCCACCGGGGAGCTGTTTTTT
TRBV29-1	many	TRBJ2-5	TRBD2	CSVETLAGVRRETQYF	TGCAGCGTTGAAACACTAGCGGGAGTCAGACGGGAGACCCAGTACTTC
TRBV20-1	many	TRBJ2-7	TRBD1	CSATQGTGGNSEQYF	TGCAGTGCTACACAAGGGACAGGGGGCAATTCCGAGCAGTACTTC
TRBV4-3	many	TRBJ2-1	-	CASSQRSQGGNEQFF	TGCGCCAGCAGCCAAAGATCTCAGGGGGGCAATGAGCAGTTCTTC
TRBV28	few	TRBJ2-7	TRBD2	CASSLLAGYEQYF	TGTGCCAGCAGTTTACTAGCGGGCTACGAGCAGTACTTC
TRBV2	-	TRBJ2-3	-	CARMTGDTQYF	TGTGCCAGGATGACGGGAGATACGCAGTATTTT
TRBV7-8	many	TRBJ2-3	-	CASSLVSGAGDTQYF	TGTGCCAGCAGCTTAGTCTCCGGGGCGGGGGATACGCAGTATTTT
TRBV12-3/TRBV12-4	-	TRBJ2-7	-	CASRDDVDSSYEQYF	TGTGCCAGCAGAGATGACGTGGACAGCTCCTACGAGCAGTACTTC
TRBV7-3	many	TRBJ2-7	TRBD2	CASSSGLAPYEQYF	TGTGCCAGCAGCTCCGGACTAGCCCCCTACGAGCAGTACTTC
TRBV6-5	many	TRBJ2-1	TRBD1	CASSFLDTGGPDEQFF	TGTGCCAGCAGTTTCCTCGACACAGGGGGCCCGGATGAGCAGTTCTTC
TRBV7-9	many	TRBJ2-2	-	CASSLRRSNANTGELFF	TGTGCCAGCAGCCTCAGGAGGTCCAACGCGAACACCGGGGAGCTGTTTTTT
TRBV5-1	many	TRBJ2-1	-	CASTWVGGGYNEQFF	TGCGCCAGCACCTGGGTAGGAGGGGGCTACAATGAGCAGTTCTTC
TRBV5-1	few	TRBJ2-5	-	CASRSFRELETQYF	TGCGCCAGCAGGAGTTTCCGGGAGCTGGAGACCCAGTACTTC
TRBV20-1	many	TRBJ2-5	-	CSAKEIMGRRETQYF	TGCAGCGCCAAAGAAATCATGGGACGCCGGGAGACCCAGTACTTC
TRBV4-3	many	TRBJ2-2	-	CASSQQDNTGELFF	TGCGCCAGCAGCCAACAAGACAACACCGGGGAGCTGTTTTTT
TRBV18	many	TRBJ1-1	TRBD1	CASSPGQGVRTEAFF	TGTGCCAGCTCACCAGGACAGGGGGTTCGCACTGAAGCTTTCTTT
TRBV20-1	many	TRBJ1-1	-	CSARDERSDTEAFF	TGCAGTGCTAGAGATGAGAGGAGTGACACTGAAGCTTTCTTT
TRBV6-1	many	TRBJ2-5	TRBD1	CASRGTVQETQYF	TGTGCCAGCAGGGGGACAGTTCAAGAGACCCAGTACTTC
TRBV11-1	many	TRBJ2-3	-	CASSSRGGGTMSTDTQYF	TGTGCCAGCAGCTCAAGGGGGGGCGGAACGATGAGCACAGATACGCAGTATTTT
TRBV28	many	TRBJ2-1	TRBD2	CASRTGTSGDSYNEQFF	TGTGCCAGCAGAACCGGGACTAGCGGGGACTCCTACAATGAGCAGTTCTTC